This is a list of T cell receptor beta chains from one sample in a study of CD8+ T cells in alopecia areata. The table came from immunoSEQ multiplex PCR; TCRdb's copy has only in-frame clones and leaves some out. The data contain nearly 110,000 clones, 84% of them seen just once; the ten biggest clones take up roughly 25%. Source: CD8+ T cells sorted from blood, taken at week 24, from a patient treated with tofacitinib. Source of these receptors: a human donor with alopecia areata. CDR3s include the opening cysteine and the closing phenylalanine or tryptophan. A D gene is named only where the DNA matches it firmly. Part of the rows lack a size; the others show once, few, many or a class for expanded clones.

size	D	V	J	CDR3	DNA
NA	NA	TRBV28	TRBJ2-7	CASSTISGPSYEQYF	TGTGCCAGCAGTACTATTAGCGGCCCCTCCTACGAGCAGTACTTC
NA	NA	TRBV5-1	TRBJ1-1	CASSLVWYDTEAFF	TGCGCCAGCAGCTTGGTTTGGTATGACACTGAAGCTTTCTTT
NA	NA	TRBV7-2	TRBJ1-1	CASSLYLTGRLNTEAFF	TGTGCCAGCAGCTTATATCTTACCGGACGCTTGAACACTGAAGCTTTCTTT
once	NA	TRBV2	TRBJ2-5	CASSGREFGLRETQYF	TGTGCCAGCAGTGGCCGCGAATTTGGACTACGGGAGACCCAGTACTTC
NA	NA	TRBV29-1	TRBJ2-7	CSVDGAYEQYF	TGCAGCGTTGATGGGGCCTACGAGCAGTACTTC
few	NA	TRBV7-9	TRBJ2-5	CASSSRQETQYF	TGTGCCAGCAGCTCCAGGCAAGAGACCCAGTACTTC
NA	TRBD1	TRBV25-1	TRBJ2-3	CASHLQPGQSNTDTQYF	TGTGCCAGCCATCTCCAGCCGGGACAGAGCAACACAGATACGCAGTATTTT
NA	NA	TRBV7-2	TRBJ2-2	CASSLARDTGELFF	TGTGCCAGCAGCTTAGCGCGAGACACCGGGGAGCTGTTTTTT
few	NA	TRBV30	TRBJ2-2	CAWSVNTGELFF	TGTGCCTGGAGTGTAAACACCGGGGAGCTGTTTTTT
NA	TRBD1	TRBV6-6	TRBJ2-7	CASSYLAQGERDEQYF	TGTGCCAGCAGTTACTTGGCCCAGGGGGAGAGAGACGAGCAGTACTTC
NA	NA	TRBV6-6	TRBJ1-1	CASSPLGWGGTEAFF	TGTGCCAGCAGTCCTCTAGGTTGGGGAGGCACTGAAGCTTTCTTT
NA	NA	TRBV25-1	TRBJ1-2	CASSESLPGVDGYTF	TGTGCCAGCAGTGAATCCCTCCCGGGGGTAGATGGCTACACCTTC
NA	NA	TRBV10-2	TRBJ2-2	CASSDAQSGELFF	TGCGCCAGCAGTGACGCACAATCGGGGGAGCTGTTTTTT
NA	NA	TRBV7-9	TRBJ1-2	CASSTNSYGYTF	TGTGCCAGCAGCACGAACAGCTATGGCTACACCTTC
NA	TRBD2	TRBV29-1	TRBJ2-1	CSVESAAGTPRDNEQFF	TGCAGCGTTGAAAGCGCAGCGGGAACGCCTCGGGACAATGAGCAGTTCTTC
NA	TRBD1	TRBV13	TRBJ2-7	CASSGDRGPYEQYF	TGTGCCAGCAGCGGAGACAGGGGGCCCTACGAGCAGTACTTC
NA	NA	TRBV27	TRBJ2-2	CASSLYPSPVTGELFF	TGTGCCAGCAGTTTATATCCCTCACCGGTAACCGGGGAGCTGTTTTTT
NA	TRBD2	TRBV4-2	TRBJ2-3	CASSPGGARDTQYF	TGTGCCAGCAGCCCGGGAGGGGCGAGGGACACGCAGTATTTT
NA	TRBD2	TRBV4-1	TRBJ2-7	CASSQFSGEEQYF	TGCGCCAGCAGCCAATTTAGCGGGGAGGAGCAGTACTTC
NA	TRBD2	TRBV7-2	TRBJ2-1	CASSWGGNNNEQFF	TGTGCCAGCAGCTGGGGAGGGAACAACAATGAGCAGTTCTTC
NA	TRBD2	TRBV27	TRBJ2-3	CASSPSTSGGARDTQYF	TGTGCCAGCAGTCCCTCAACTAGCGGGGGGGCACGGGATACGCAGTATTTT
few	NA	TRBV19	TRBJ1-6	CASTPGGPHKSLHF	TGTGCCAGTACCCCCGGGGGTCCCCATAAAAGTCTCCACTTT
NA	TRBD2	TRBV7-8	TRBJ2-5	CASSATTSGGAGETQYF	TGTGCCAGCAGCGCTACTACTAGCGGGGGGGCCGGGGAGACCCAGTACTTC
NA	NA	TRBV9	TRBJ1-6	CASSVGGVKSPLHF	TGTGCCAGCAGCGTAGGCGGGGTTAAATCACCCCTCCACTTT
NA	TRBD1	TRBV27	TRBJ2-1	CASSFGTGVYNEQFF	TGTGCCAGCAGTTTCGGGACAGGGGTCTACAATGAGCAGTTCTTC
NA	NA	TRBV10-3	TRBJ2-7	CAISDVGGRYEQYF	TGTGCCATCAGTGACGTCGGTGGGAGATACGAGCAGTACTTC
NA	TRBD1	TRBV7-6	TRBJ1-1	CASSLGQGAKLEAFF	TGTGCCAGCAGCTTAGGGCAGGGGGCGAAACTTGAAGCTTTCTTT
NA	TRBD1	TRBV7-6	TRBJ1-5	CASSQGTGTNQPQHF	TGTGCCAGCAGCCAAGGGACAGGGACCAATCAGCCCCAGCATTTT
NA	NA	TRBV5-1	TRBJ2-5	CASSALIYGEETQYF	TGCGCCAGCAGCGCTTTGATCTACGGTGAGGAGACCCAGTACTTC
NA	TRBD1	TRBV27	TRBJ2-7	CASKVAAGGILYEQYF	TGTGCCAGCAAGGTAGCGGCAGGGGGCATTCTGTACGAGCAGTACTTC
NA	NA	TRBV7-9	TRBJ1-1	CASSPFGGQNAFF	TGTGCCAGCAGCCCCTTCGGTGGACAGAACGCTTTCTTT
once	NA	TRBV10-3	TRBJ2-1	CATRREPGARYEQFF	TGTGCCACCCGGAGAGAGCCAGGGGCGCGGTATGAGCAGTTCTTC
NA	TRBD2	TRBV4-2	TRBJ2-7	CASSQDPLAGYEQYF	TGTGCCAGCAGCCAAGATCCCCTAGCGGGGTACGAGCAGTACTTC
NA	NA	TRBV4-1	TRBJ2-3	CASSQGDTNTDTQYF	TGCGCCAGCAGCCAAGGGGACACCAACACAGATACGCAGTATTTT
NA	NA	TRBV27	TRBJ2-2	CASSLSNTGELFF	TGTGCCAGCAGTTTATCCAACACCGGGGAGCTGTTTTTT
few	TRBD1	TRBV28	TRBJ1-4	CASSPQGEDEKLFF	TGTGCCAGCAGTCCACAGGGGGAGGACGAAAAACTGTTTTTT
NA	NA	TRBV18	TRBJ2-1	CASSPGRTRYNEQFF	TGTGCCAGCTCACCCGGAAGGACACGCTACAATGAGCAGTTCTTC
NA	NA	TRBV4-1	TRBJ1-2	CASSQGANYGYTF	TGCGCCAGCAGCCAGGGGGCCAATTATGGCTACACCTTC
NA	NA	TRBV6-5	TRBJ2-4	CASSRDLSAKNIQYF	TGTGCCAGCAGTCGTGACTTGTCGGCCAAAAACATTCAGTACTTC
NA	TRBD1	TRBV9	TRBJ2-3	CASSLGQGGTDTQYF	TGTGCCAGCAGCCTCGGACAGGGGGGGACAGATACGCAGTATTTT
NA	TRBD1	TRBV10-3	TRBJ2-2	CAISESDRVLTGELFF	TGTGCCATCAGTGAGTCGGACAGGGTACTGACCGGGGAGCTGTTTTTT
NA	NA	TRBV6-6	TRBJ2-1	CASSYSSLSSYNEQFF	TGTGCCAGCAGTTACTCTAGTCTAAGCTCCTACAATGAGCAGTTCTTC
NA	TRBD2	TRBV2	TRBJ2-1	CATRGLAGSNEQFF	TGTGCCACCCGAGGACTAGCGGGGTCCAATGAGCAGTTCTTC
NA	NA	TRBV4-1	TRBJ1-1	CASSQDTSGGSNGEAFF	TGCGCCAGCAGCCAAGACACAAGCGGAGGATCGAATGGTGAAGCTTTCTTT
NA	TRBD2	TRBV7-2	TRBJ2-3	CASSLRDYWGDTQYF	TGTGCCAGCAGCTTACGGGACTACTGGGGAGATACGCAGTATTTT
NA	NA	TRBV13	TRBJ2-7	CASKTGGSYEQYF	TGTGCCAGCAAGACAGGCGGGTCCTACGAGCAGTACTTC
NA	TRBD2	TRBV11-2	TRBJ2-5	CASSSGLAGYQETQYF	TGTGCCAGCAGCTCAGGACTAGCGGGGTATCAAGAGACCCAGTACTTC
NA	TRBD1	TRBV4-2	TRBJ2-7	CASSQGSQDRGLYEQYF	TGTGCCAGCAGCCAAGGGTCTCAGGACAGGGGGCTGTACGAGCAGTACTTC